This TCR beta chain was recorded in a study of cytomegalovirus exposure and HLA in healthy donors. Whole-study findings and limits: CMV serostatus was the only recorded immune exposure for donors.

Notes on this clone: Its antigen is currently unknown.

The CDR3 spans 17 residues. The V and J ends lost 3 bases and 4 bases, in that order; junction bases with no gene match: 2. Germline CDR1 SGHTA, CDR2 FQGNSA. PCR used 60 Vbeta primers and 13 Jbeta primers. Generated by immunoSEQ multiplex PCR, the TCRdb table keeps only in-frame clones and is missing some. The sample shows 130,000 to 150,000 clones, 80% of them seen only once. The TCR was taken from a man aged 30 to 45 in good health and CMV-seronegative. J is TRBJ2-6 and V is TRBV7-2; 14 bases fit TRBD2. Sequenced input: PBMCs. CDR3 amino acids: CASSFGLAGGGANVLTF. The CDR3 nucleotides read TGTGCCAGCAGCTTTGGACTAGCGGGGGGAGGGGCCAACGTCCTGACTTTC.